This T cell receptor (beta chain) was captured in a study of CD8+ T cells in alopecia areata. cDNA serving as the sequencing template came from extracted, reverse transcribed RNA. Method: immunoSEQ multiplex PCR; TCRdb's copy keeps in-frame clones and lacks some. Among around 200,000 clones, around three fifths were seen once, and the ten largest hold 10% to 15%. This CDR3 comprises 14 residues. V shed 5 bases, J shed 3 bases, and the junction held 5 bases outside the gene matches. Per the germline V gene, CDR1 is SGHDT and CDR2 is YYEEEE. Treatment of the sample: oral pan-JAK inhibitor, 5-10 mg twice daily. It was from PBMCs that CD4+ and CD8+ T cells were sorted.

This chain joins TRBV5-6 and TRBJ1-1; the match to TRBD1 covers 9 bases. The TCR originated in a human donor with alopecia areata. The sequenced sample was CD8+ T cells sorted from blood, obtained at week 24, from a patient treated with tofacitinib. The CDR3 sequence is CASSFGTGHTEAFF. In DNA form, the CDR3 reads TGTGCCAGCAGTTTCGGGACAGGGCACACTGAAGCTTTCTTT.